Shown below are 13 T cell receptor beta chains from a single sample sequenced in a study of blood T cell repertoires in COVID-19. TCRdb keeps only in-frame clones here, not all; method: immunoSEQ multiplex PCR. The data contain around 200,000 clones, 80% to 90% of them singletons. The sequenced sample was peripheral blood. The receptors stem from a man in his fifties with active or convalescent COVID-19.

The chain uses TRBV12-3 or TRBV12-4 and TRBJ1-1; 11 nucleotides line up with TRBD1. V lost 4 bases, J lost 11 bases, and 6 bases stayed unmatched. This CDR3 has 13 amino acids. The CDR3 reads CASSSRTGGRAFF. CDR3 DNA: TGTGCCAGCAGTTCGCGGACAGGGGGCAGGGCTTTCTTT.

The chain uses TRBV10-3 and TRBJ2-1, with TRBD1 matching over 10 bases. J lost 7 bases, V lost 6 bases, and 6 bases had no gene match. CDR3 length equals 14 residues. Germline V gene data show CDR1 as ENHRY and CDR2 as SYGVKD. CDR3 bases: TGTGCCATCAGATCGGACAGGGGGGGGAATGAGCAGTTCTTC. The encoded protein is CAIRSDRGGNEQFF.

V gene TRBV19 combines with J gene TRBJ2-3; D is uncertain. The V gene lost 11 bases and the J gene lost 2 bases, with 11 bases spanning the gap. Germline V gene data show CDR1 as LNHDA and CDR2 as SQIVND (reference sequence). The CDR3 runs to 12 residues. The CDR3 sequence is CASRHTTDTQYF. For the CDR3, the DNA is TGTGCCTCGAGGCACACCACAGATACGCAGTATTTT.

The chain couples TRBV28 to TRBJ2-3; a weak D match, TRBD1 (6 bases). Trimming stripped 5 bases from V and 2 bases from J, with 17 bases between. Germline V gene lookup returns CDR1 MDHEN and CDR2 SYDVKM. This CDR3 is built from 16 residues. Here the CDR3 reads CASSRNRDTHTDTQYF. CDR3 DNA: TGTGCCAGCAGTCGAAACCGGGACACACACACAGATACGCAGTATTTT.

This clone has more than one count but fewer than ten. The CDR3: CASSGGQASNQPQHF. The CDR3 bases are TGTGCCAGCAGCGGAGGACAGGCCAGCAATCAGCCCCAGCATTTT. This chain uses TRBV2 with TRBJ1-5, with 7 positions matching TRBD1. CDR1 SNHLY and CDR2 FYNNEI come from the germline V gene. V lost 6 bases, J lost 1 base, and 6 bases stayed unmatched. The CDR3 covers 15 residues.

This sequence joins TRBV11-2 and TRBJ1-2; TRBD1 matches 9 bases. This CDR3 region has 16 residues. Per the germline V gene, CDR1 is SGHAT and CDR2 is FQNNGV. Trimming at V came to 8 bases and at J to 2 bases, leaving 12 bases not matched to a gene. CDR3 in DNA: TGTGCCAGCCCCGCAGGTAGACAGGGGGTAAACTATGGCTACACCTTC. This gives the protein CASPAGRQGVNYGYTF.

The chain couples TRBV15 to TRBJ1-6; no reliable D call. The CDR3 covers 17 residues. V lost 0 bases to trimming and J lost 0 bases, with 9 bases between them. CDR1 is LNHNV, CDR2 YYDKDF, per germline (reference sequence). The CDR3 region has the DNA TGTGCCACCAGCAGAGATACGGGTAGCTCCTATAATTCACCCCTCCACTTT. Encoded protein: CATSRDTGSSYNSPLHF.

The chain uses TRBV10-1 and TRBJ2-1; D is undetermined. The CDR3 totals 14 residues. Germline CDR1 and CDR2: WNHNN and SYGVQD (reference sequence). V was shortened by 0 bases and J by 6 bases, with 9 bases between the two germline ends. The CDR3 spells CASSESTRSNEQFF. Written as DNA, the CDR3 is TGCGCCAGCAGTGAGTCCACTCGGAGCAATGAGCAGTTCTTC.

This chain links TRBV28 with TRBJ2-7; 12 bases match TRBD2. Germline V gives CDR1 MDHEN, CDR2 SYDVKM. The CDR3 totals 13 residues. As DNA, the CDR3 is TGTGTTATCCAGACTAGCGGGGGCTACGAGCAGTACTTC. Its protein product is CVIQTSGGYEQYF.

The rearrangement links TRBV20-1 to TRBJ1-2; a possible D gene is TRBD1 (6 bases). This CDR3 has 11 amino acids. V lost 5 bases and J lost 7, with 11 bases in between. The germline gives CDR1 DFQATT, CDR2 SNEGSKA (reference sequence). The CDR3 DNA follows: TGCAGTGCTGCAGGGGTTGCTGGCTACACCTTC. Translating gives CSAAGVAGYTF.

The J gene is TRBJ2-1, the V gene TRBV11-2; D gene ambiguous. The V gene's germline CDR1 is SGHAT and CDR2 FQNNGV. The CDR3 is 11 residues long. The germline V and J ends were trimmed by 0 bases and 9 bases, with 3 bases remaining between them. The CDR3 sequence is CASSLELEQFF. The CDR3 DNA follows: TGTGCCAGCAGCTTAGAACTTGAGCAGTTCTTC.

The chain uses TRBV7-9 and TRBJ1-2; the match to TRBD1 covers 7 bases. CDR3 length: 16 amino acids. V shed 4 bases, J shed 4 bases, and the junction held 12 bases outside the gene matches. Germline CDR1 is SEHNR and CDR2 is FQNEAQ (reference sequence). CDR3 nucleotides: TGTGCCAGCAGCTCACGACAGGGTGAACGGGTCTATGGCTACACCTTC. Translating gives CASSSRQGERVYGYTF.

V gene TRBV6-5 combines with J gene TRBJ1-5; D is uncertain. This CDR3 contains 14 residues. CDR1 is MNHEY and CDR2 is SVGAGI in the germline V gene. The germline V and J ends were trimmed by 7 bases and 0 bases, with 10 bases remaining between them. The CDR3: CASNPQNSNQPQHF. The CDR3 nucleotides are TGTGCCAGCAACCCCCAGAATAGCAATCAGCCCCAGCATTTT.